This T cell receptor beta chain comes out of a study of cytomegalovirus exposure and HLA in healthy donors. A multiplex PCR was run with 60 Vbeta primers and 13 Jbeta primers. Assay: immunoSEQ multiplex PCR; the TCRdb copy retains only in-frame clones and omits some. The table shows around 78,000 clones, with approximately 72% occurring only once. CDR3 length: 19 amino acids. CDR1 is LNHDA and CDR2 is SQIVND in the germline V gene (reference sequence). V lost 1 base to trimming and J lost 0 bases, with 19 bases between them. This TCR came from a woman between 40 and 55 years old in good health and CMV-seropositive. The rearrangement joins TRBV19 to TRBJ2-4; D might be TRBD1 (6 bases). Material for sequencing was PBMCs. CDR3 coding DNA: TGTGCCAGTAGTATAGCCGGCAGGGGAACCCTACTAGCCAAAAACATTCAGTACTTC. Translated: CASSIAGRGTLLAKNIQYF.